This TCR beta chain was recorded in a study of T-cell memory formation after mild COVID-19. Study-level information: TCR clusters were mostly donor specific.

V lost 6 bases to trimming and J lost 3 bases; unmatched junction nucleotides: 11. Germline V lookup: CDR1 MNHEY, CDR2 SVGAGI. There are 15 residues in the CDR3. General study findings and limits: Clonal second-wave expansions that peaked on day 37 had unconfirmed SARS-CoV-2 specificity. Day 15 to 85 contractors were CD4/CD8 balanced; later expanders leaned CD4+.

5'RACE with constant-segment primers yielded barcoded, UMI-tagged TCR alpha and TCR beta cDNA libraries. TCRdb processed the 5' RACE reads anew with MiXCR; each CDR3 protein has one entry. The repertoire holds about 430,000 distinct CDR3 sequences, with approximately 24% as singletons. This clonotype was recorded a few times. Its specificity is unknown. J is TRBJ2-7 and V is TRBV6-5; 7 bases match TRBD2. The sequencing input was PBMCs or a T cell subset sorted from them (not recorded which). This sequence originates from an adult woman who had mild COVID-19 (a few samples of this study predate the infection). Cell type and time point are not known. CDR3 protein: CASSPRGEVGYEQYF. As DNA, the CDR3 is TGTGCCAGCAGCCCCCGGGGGGAGGTTGGCTACGAGCAGTACTTC.